Below are 25 T cell receptor beta chains sequenced from a single sample in a study of CD8 T cells in ankylosing spondylitis. Using its own MiXCR run on the 5' RACE reads, TCRdb lists one record per CDR3 protein. The sample carries about 250,000 distinct CDR3 sequences, more than 20% recorded once. The source material was blood, either unsorted or a sorted T cell fraction (not recorded which). These receptor sequences come from a male donor with ankylosing spondylitis or in good health (not recorded which).

This clonotype was detected ten times or more. The chain couples TRBV20-1 to TRBJ2-3, with D perhaps TRBD1 (5 bases). The germline V gene has CDR1 DFQATT and CDR2 SNEGSKA (reference sequence). This CDR3 is built from 15 residues. Trimming removed 0 bases at V and 1 base at J, with 11 bases between. The chain's CDR3 is CSARDPGRGTDTQYF. CDR3 coding DNA: TGCAGTGCTAGAGATCCGGGCAGGGGCACAGATACGCAGTATTTT.

V is TRBV11-3 and J is TRBJ2-1, with D possibly matching TRBD2 (6 bases). The CDR3 totals 13 residues. Germline CDR1 is SGHNT and CDR2 is YENEEA. The germline V and J ends were trimmed by 2 bases and 11 bases, with 13 bases remaining between them. The DNA for the CDR3 is TGTGCCAGCAGCTTATTGGGAGGTGAGAAGCAGTTCTTC. Protein: CASSLLGGEKQFF.

This clonotype was counted between two and nine times. The V call is TRBV20-1, the J call TRBJ2-7, with 9 bases aligning to TRBD1. The CDR3 runs 15 residues. Per germline, CDR1 DFQATT and CDR2 SNEGSKA (reference sequence). Trimming cost V 0 bases and J 6 bases; bases outside gene matches: 9. CDR3 sequence (DNA): TGCAGTGCTAGAGATCGCGGGACAGGGTCGCGCGAGCAGTACTTC. Amino acids: CSARDRGTGSREQYF.

This clonotype showed up many times. This sequence joins TRBV20-1 and TRBJ2-7, with D perhaps matching TRBD1 (6 bases). CDR1 is DFQATT, CDR2 SNEGSKA, per germline (reference sequence). Trimming took 3 bases from V and 1 from J, leaving 13 bases between them. The CDR3 spans 14 residues. CDR3 DNA sequence: TGCAGTGCTAGCGCGGCACAGGGATCCTACGAGCAGTACTTC. This sequence encodes CSASAAQGSYEQYF.

This clonotype appeared a few times. V is TRBV20-1 and J is TRBJ2-7; D tentatively reads TRBD1 or TRBD2 (5 bases each). The CDR3 has 14 residues. Trimming cost V 7 bases and J 2 bases, with 18 bases left between them. In germline, CDR1 is DFQATT, CDR2 SNEGSKA (reference sequence). CDR3: CSGNGWDGPYEQYF. CDR3 bases: TGCAGTGGCAACGGATGGGACGGGCCCTACGAGCAGTACTTC.

This clonotype occurred once. This sequence joins TRBV29-1 and TRBJ1-1, with a tentative D call TRBD1 (6 bases). V was pared by 3 bases and J by 1 base, with 9 bases between. Germline-derived CDR1 and CDR2 are SQVTM and ANQGSEA. The CDR3 is made up of 13 amino acids. The CDR3 spells CSVDPRGNTEAFF. DNA for the CDR3: TGCAGCGTTGACCCCAGGGGGAACACTGAAGCTTTCTTT.

This clonotype occurred a few times. This chain uses TRBV12-3 or TRBV12-4 with TRBJ2-5; D is undetermined. Trimming stripped 2 bases from V and 1 base from J, with 5 bases between. This CDR3 contains 13 residues. This CDR3 reads CASSLSSQETQYF. The CDR3 DNA follows: TGTGCCAGCAGTTTATCGTCCCAAGAGACCCAGTACTTC.

This clonotype was counted many times. The gene calls are TRBV20-1 and TRBJ1-2; D is uncertain. The CDR3 spans 13 residues. Germline lookup yields CDR1 DFQATT and CDR2 SNEGSKA (reference sequence). V lost 2 bases, J lost 2 bases, and 9 bases lay in between. The CDR3 nucleotides are TGCAGTGCTAGATCAGGACCCAACTATGGCTACACCTTC. This translates into CSARSGPNYGYTF.

V usage is TRBV6-1 and J usage is TRBJ1-4, with D possibly TRBD1 on 5 matching bases. This CDR3 is built from 13 residues. The V end was cut by 5 bases, the J end by 4 bases, with 8 bases between. The V gene's germline CDR1 is MNHNS and CDR2 SASEGT. CDR3 sequence: CASSRQINEKLFF. The CDR3, as DNA: TGTGCCAGCAGTCGACAGATTAATGAAAAACTGTTTTTT.

The genes are TRBV15 and TRBJ2-7; no reliable D call. This CDR3 has 12 amino acids. Trimming took off 1 base at V and 1 base at J, with 2 bases between the two ends. Germline CDR1 and CDR2: LNHNV and YYDKDF (reference sequence). This chain's CDR3 is CATSRVSYEQYF. In DNA form, the CDR3 reads TGTGCCACCAGCAGAGTGTCCTACGAGCAGTACTTC.

Many counts were recorded for this clonotype. The chain has TRBV7-2 and TRBJ1-1; no clear D gene. V lost 2 bases and J lost 2, with 9 bases in between. The CDR3 loop spans 14 amino acids. Germline CDR1 SGHTA, CDR2 FQGNSA. The CDR3 sequence is CASSLTESNTEAFF. The CDR3 DNA follows: TGTGCCAGCAGCTTAACCGAAAGTAACACTGAAGCTTTCTTT.

Only a few counts were recorded for this clonotype. The rearrangement links TRBV20-1 to TRBJ1-5; no reliable D call. Trimming shortened V by 3 bases and J by 6 bases, and 12 bases separated the two germline ends. In germline, CDR1 is DFQATT, CDR2 SNEGSKA (reference sequence). The CDR3 has 13 amino acids. The CDR3 spells CSASLGGSQPQHF. The CDR3 DNA reads as TGCAGTGCTAGTCTGGGTGGGAGTCAGCCCCAGCATTTT.

At least ten counts were recorded for this clonotype. The rearrangement links TRBV5-1 to TRBJ2-3; TRBD2 aligns across 9 bases. CDR1 and CDR2 from the germline V gene are SGHRS and YFSETQ. The CDR3 length is 15 residues. Unmatched junction bases numbered 2, after V lost 2 bases and J lost 1 base. CDR3 sequence reads: CASSFVAGGTDTQYF. Written as DNA, the CDR3 is TGCGCCAGCAGCTTCGTAGCGGGGGGCACAGATACGCAGTATTTT. Together with reference TRBV5-1 and TRBJ2-3, the CDR3 gives the full variable domain: KAGVTQTPRYLIKTRGQQVTLSCSPISGHRSVSWYQQTPGQGLQFLFEYFSETQRNKGNFPGRFSGRQFSNSRSEMNVSTLELGDSALYLCASSFVAGGTDTQYFGPGTRLTVL.

This chain uses TRBV27 with TRBJ2-3; the match to TRBD2 covers 9 bases. The germline V gene encodes CDR1 MNHEY and CDR2 SMNVEV (reference sequence). CDR3 length: 16 amino acids. The junction had 8 bases not matched to a gene; V was cut back by 2 bases and J by 5 bases. In nucleotides, the CDR3 is TGTGCCAGCAGTTTACTGGCGGGGGGGCCAGAAGATACGCAGTATTTT. It encodes CASSLLAGGPEDTQYF.

This clonotype has more than one count but fewer than ten. The germline gene is not matched at one end of the junction; a read error may be the cause. The chain combines TRBV13 with TRBJ2-7, with 8 nucleotides matching TRBD2. In germline, CDR1 is PRHDT, CDR2 FYEKMQ (reference sequence). This CDR3 has 15 amino acids. The CDR3 bases are TGTACCAGCAGCCCCTCGAGATTAGCGGGATACGAGCAGTACTTC. It codes for CTSSPSRLAGYEQYF.

The chain has TRBV10-3 and TRBJ2-1; 12 nucleotides match TRBD2. V lost 6 bases, J lost 7 bases, and 4 bases stayed unmatched. Germline V gene data show CDR1 as ENHRY and CDR2 as SYGVKD. The CDR3 extends over 14 amino acids. The CDR3 sequence: CAISDGLAGNEQFF. CDR3 sequence (DNA): TGTGCCATCAGCGACGGACTAGCGGGGAATGAGCAGTTCTTC.

This clonotype showed up many times. V and J are TRBV25-1 and TRBJ2-7; D is ambiguous. The CDR3 is 11 residues long. Trimming cost V 11 bases and J 1 base, with 9 bases left between them. Germline V gene sequence: CDR1 MGHDK, CDR2 SYGVNS. The CDR3 bases are TGTGCCTCAGTGGGGTCCTACGAGCAGTACTTC. It encodes CASVGSYEQYF.

CDR3 bases: TGCAGTGCTAGAGGACACGGGACAGGTCTCCCTTACGAGCAGTACTTC. As protein: CSARGHGTGLPYEQYF. This sequence joins TRBV20-1 and TRBJ2-7, with TRBD1 matching 8 bases. The CDR3 has 16 amino acids. The germline gives CDR1 DFQATT, CDR2 SNEGSKA (reference sequence). V lost 1 base, J lost 4 bases, and 12 bases stayed unmatched.

This clonotype was found many times. CDR3 loop: CASSPRGGQGQNIQYF. DNA of the CDR3: TGCGCCAGCAGCCCCCGAGGGGGTCAGGGTCAAAACATTCAGTACTTC. The V and J genes are TRBV4-1 and TRBJ2-4, with D maybe TRBD1 (6 bases). The V gene lost 4 bases and the J gene lost 5 bases, with 18 bases spanning the gap. The CDR3 has 16 residues. Germline V gives CDR1 MGHRA, CDR2 YSYEKL.

In its sample, this clonotype was seen a few times. The J gene is TRBJ2-1, the V gene TRBV7-6; 7 nucleotides agree with TRBD1. The germline gives CDR1 SGHVS, CDR2 FNYEAQ. The CDR3 loop spans 15 amino acids. The V and J ends lost 5 bases and 6 bases, in that order; junction bases with no gene match: 10. The CDR3 nucleotides are TGTGCCAGCAGCGCCTCAGGGGGTCGGCCCAATGAGCAGTTCTTC. Amino acid sequence: CASSASGGRPNEQFF.

This chain connects TRBV12-3 or TRBV12-4 to TRBJ1-1, with D unresolved. V lost 3 bases and J 0 bases, leaving 5 bases between the germline ends. CDR3 length: 13 amino acids. CDR3 region: CASSFNLNTEAFF. CDR3 DNA sequence: TGTGCCAGCAGTTTTAATCTGAACACTGAAGCTTTCTTT.

This clonotype was seen once. V is TRBV10-3 and J is TRBJ2-5; either TRBD1 or TRBD2 may fit D (6 bases each). There are 13 residues in the CDR3. Per the germline V gene, CDR1 is ENHRY and CDR2 is SYGVKD. The ends were cut back, 11 bases at V and 3 bases at J, with 16 bases in the middle. Written as DNA, the CDR3 is TGTGCCTCCAGGAGGGGGGAGAAAGAGACCCAGTACTTC. As protein: CASRRGEKETQYF.

This clonotype has more than one count but fewer than ten. V is TRBV29-1 and J is TRBJ2-2, with a tentative D call TRBD2 (6 bases). V lost 7 bases, J lost 6 bases, and 9 bases lay in between. Germline values: CDR1 SQVTM, CDR2 ANQGSEA. The CDR3 totals 11 residues. CDR3 protein: CSARLAGELFF. DNA of the CDR3: TGCAGCGCTCGACTAGCCGGGGAGCTGTTTTTT.

This clonotype has a count of ten or more. V and J are TRBV29-1 and TRBJ2-7; D uncertain. Germline CDR1 is SQVTM and CDR2 is ANQGSEA. The CDR3 loop spans 11 amino acids. Deletions cut 5 bases from V and 3 bases from J, with 8 bases between. CDR3 DNA sequence: TGCAGCGTTAACAGCCACTACGAGCAGTACTTC. Amino acids: CSVNSHYEQYF.

V and J are TRBV29-1 and TRBJ2-3, with 10 bases that match TRBD1. The V and J ends lost 7 bases and 6 bases, in that order; junction bases with no gene match: 10. Germline assignment: CDR1 SQVTM and CDR2 ANQGSEA. This CDR3 contains 14 residues. The DNA for the CDR3 is TGCAGCGCTGGGACAGGGGCCGCCTTTGATACGCAGTATTTT. It is translated as CSAGTGAAFDTQYF.